The sequence of this T cell receptor beta chain was determined in a study of Ad26.COV2.S vaccination and SARS-CoV-2 variants. Described treatment: 19 received Ad26.COV2.S at low or high dose, single or two shots; about 5 received placebo; per-sample allocation not given. Specimen acquisition occurred on day 63 following the initial vaccine or placebo injection. Study observations and caveats: Non-spike TCR breadth did not differ much between vaccine and placebo recipients.

Assay: immunoSEQ multiplex PCR; the TCRdb copy retains only in-frame clones and omits some. Among over 450,000 clones listed, roughly nine tenths were seen once. The V and J ends lost 1 base and 1 base respectively, with 4 bases between them. The CDR3 totals 13 residues. Germline V gives CDR1 MGHRA, CDR2 YSYEKL. A word on this clone: What it binds is not known.

The specimen comprised peripheral blood, sampled in a trial of Ad26.COV2.S vaccine versus placebo. The origin of this receptor is a person between 18 and 60 years old who received the Ad26.COV2.S COVID-19 vaccine or a placebo. The chain recombines TRBV4-1 with TRBJ1-2; D unresolved. CDR3 DNA sequence: TGCGCCAGCAGCCAAGTGTTTAACTATGGCTACACCTTC. Its translation is CASSQVFNYGYTF.